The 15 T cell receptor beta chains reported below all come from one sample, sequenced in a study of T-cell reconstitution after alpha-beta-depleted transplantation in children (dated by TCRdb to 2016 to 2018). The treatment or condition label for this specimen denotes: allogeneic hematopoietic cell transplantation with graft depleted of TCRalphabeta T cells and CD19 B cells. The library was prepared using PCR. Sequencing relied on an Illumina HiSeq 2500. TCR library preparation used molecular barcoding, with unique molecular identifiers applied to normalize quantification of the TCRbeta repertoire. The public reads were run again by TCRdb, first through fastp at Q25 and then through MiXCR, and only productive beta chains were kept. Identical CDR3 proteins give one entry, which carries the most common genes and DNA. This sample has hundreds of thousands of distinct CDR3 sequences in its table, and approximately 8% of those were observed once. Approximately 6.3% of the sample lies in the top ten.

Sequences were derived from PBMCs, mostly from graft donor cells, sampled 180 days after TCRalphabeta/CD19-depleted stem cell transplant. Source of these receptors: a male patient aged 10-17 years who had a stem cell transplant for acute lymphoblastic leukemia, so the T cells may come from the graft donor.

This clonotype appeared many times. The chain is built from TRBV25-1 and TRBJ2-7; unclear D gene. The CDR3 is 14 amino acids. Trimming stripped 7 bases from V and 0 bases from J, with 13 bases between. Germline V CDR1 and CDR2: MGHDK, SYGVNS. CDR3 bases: TGTGCCAGCACTCGTTTATCTACCTCCTACGAGCAGTACTTC. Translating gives CASTRLSTSYEQYF.

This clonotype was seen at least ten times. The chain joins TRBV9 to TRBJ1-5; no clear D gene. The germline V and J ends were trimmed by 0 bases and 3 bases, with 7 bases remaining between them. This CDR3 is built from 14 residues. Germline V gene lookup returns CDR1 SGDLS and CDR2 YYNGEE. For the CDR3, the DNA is TGTGCCAGCAGCGTAGGCGGGGACAATCAGCCCCAGCATTTT. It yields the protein CASSVGGDNQPQHF. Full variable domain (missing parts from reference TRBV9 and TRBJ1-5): DSGVTQTPKHLITATGQRVTLRCSPRSGDLSVYWYQQSLDQGLQFLIQYYNGEERAKGNILERFSAQQFPDLHSELNLSSLELGDSALYFCASSVGGDNQPQHFGDGTRLSIL.

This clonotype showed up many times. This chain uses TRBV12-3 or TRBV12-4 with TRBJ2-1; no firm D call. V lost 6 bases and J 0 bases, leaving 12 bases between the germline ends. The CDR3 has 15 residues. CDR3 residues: CASRVNPFSYNEQFF. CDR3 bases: TGTGCCAGCAGGGTCAACCCCTTCTCCTACAATGAGCAGTTCTTC.

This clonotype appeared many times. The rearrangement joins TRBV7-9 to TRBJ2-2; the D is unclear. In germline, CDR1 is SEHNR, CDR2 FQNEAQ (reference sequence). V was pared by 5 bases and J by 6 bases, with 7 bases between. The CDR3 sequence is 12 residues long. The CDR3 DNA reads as TGTGCCAGCAGCCATGGGGCCGGGGAGCTGTTTTTT. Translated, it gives CASSHGAGELFF.

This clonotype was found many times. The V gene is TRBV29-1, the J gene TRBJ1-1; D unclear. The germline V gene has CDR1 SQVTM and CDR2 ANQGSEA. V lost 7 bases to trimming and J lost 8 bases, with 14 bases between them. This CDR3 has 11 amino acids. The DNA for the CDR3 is TGCAGCGCGAAACCCGGGAGAGAAGCTTTCTTT. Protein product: CSAKPGREAFF.

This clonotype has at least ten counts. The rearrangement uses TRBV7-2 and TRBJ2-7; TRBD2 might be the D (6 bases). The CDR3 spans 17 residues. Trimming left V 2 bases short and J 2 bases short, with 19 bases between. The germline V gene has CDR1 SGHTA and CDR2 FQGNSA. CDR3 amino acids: CASSLPGLLEITYEQYF. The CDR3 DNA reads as TGTGCCAGCAGCTTACCGGGACTCCTCGAAATAACCTACGAGCAGTACTTC.

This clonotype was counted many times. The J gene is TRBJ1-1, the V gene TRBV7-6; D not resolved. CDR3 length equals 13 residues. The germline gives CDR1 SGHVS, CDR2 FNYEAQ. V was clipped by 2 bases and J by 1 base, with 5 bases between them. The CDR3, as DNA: TGTGCCAGCAGCTTAAAGGAGAACACTGAAGCTTTCTTT. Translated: CASSLKENTEAFF.

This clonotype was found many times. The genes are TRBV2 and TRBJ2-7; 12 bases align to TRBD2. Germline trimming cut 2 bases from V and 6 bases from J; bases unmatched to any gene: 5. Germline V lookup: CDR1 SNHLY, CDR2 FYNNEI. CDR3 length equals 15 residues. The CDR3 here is CASSERLAGGSEQYF. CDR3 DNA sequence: TGTGCCAGCAGTGAACGTCTAGCGGGAGGGAGCGAGCAGTACTTC. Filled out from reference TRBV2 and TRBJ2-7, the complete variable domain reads EPEVTQTPSHQVTQMGQEVILRCVPISNHLYFYWYRQILGQKVEFLVSFYNNEISEKSEIFDDQFSVERPDGSNFTLKIRSTKLEDSAMYFCASSERLAGGSEQYFGPGTRLTVT.

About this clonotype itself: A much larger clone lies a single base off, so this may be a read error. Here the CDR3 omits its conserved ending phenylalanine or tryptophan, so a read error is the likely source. The CDR3 region is CASSPREGGGNQPQHC. The CDR3 DNA sequence: TGTGCCAGCTCACCGCGGGAGGGGGGCGGGAATCAGCCCCAGCATTGT. This chain joins TRBV18 and TRBJ1-5; D possibly corresponds to TRBD1 (6 bases). The CDR3 loop spans 16 amino acids. V was clipped by 3 bases and J by 4 bases, with 16 bases between them. Germline CDR1 is KGHSH and CDR2 is LQKENI.

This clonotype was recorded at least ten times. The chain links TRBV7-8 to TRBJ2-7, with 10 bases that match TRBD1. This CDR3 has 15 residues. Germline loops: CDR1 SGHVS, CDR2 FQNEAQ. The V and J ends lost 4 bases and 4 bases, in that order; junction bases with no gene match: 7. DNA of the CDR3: TGTGCCAGCAGCTCTGGCCGGACAGGGGGGTACGAGCAGTACTTC. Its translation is CASSSGRTGGYEQYF.

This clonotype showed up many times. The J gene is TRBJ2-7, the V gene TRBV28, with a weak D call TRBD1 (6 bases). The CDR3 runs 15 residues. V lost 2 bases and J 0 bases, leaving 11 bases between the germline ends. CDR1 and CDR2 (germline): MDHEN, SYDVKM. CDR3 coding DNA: TGTGCCAGCAGTTTACCCCACAGGGTCTCCTACGAGCAGTACTTC. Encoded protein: CASSLPHRVSYEQYF.

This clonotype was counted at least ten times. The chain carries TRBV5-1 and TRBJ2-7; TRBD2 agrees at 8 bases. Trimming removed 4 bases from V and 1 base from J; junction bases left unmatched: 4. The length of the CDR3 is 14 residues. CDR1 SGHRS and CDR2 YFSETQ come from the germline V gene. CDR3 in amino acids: CASSTGLVSYEQYF. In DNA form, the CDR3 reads TGCGCCAGCAGCACGGGACTAGTTTCCTACGAGCAGTACTTC.

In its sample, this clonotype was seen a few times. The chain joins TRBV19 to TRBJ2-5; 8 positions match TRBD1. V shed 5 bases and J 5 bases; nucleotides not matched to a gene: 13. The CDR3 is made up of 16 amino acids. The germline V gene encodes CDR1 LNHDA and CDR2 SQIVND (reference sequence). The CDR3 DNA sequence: TGTGCCAGTAGTTACGGAGCCTGGACAGGGATGGAGACCCAGTACTTC. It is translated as CASSYGAWTGMETQYF.

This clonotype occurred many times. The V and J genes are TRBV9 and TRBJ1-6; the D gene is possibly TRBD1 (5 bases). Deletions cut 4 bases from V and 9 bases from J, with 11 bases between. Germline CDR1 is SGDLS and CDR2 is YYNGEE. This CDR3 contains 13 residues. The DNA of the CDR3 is TGTGCCAGCAGCATCCCAGGGATTTCACCCCTCCACTTT. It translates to CASSIPGISPLHF.

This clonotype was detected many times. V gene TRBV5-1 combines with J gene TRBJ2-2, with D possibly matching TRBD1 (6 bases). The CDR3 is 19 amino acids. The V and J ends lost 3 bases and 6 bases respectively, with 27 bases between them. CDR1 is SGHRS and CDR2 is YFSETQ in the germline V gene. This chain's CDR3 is CASSSVAGRGRGYAGELFF. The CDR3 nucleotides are TGCGCCAGCAGCTCCGTCGCCGGCAGGGGAAGAGGCTACGCCGGGGAGCTGTTTTTT.